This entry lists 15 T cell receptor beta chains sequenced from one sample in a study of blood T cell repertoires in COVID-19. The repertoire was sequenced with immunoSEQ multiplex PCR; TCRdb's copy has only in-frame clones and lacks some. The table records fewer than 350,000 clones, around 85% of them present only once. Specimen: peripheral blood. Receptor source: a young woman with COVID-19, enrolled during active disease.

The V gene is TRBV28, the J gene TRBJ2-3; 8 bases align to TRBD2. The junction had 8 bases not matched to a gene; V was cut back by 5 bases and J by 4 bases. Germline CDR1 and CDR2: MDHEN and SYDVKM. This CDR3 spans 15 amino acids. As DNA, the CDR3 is TGTGCCAGCAGTGTTTCGGGGGGGCGAGCAGATACGCAGTATTTT. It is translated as CASSVSGGRADTQYF.

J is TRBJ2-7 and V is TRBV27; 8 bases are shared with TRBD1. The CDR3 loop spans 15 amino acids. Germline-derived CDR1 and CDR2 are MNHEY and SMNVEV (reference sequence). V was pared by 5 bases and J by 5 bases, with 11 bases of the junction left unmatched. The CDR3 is CASSLRQGWEDEQYF. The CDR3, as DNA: TGTGCCAGCAGTCTTCGACAGGGGTGGGAAGACGAGCAGTACTTC.

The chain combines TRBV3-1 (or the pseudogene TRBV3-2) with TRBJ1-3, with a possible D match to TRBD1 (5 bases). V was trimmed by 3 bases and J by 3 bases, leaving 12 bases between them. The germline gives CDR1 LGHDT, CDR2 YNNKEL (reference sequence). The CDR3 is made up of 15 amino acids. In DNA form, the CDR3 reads TGTGCCAGCAGCCACGCGGGACGACGTGGAAACACCATATATTTT. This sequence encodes CASSHAGRRGNTIYF.

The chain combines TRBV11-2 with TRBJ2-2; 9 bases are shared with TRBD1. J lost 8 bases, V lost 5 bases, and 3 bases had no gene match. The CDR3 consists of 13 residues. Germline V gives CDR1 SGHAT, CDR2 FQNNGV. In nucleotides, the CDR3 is TGTGCCAGCAGCAGGACAGGGGTGGGGGAGCTGTTTTTT. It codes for CASSRTGVGELFF.

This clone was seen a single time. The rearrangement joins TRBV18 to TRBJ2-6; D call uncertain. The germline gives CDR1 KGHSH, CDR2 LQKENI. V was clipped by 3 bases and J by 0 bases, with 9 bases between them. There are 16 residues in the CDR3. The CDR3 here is CASSPALSSGANVLTF. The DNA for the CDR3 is TGTGCCAGCTCACCCGCCTTGAGCTCTGGGGCCAACGTCCTGACTTTC.

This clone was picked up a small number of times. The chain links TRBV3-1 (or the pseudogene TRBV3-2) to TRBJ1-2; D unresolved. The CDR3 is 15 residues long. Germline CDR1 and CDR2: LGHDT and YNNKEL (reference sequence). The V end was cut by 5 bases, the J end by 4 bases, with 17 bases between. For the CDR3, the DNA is TGTGCCAGCAGCTATTTCGACCGGCGAGGCTATGGCTACACCTTC. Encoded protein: CASSYFDRRGYGYTF.

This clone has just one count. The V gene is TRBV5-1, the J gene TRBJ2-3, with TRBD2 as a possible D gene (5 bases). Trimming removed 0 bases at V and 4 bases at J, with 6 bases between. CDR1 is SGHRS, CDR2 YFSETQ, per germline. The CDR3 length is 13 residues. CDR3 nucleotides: TGCGCCAGCAGCTTGGGGACTGCAGATACGCAGTATTTT. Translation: CASSLGTADTQYF.

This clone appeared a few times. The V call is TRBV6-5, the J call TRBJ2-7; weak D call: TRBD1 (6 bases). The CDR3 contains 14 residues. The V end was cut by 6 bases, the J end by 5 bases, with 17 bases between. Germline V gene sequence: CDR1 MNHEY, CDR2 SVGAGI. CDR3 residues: CASRSGTTNDEQYF. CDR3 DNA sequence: TGTGCCAGCAGATCCGGGACAACTAACGACGAGCAGTACTTC.

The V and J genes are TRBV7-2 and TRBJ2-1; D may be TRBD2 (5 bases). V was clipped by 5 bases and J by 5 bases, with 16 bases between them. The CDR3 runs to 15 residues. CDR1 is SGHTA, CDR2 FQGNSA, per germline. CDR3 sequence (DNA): TGTGCCAGCAGCCCCTTTGGGCTGGAGGACAATGAGCAGTTCTTC. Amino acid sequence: CASSPFGLEDNEQFF.

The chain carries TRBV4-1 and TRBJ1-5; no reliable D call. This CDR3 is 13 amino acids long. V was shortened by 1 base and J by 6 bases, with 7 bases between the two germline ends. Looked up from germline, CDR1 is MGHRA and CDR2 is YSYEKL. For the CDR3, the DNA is TGCGCCAGCAGCCAAGGAACGGGTCAGCCCCAGCATTTT. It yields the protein CASSQGTGQPQHF.

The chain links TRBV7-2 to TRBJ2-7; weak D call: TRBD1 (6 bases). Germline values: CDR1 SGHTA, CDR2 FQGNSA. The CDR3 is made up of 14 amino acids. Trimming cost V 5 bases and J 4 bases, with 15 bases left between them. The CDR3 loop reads CASSARTEQYEQYF. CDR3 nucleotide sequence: TGTGCCAGCAGCGCCAGGACAGAACAATACGAGCAGTACTTC.

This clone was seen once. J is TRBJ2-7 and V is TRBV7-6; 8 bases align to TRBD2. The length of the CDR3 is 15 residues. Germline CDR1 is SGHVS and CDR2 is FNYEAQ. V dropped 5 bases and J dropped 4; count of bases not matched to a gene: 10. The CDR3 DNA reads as TGTGCCAGCAGCCCCCTTGCGGGGGGATTGTACGAGCAGTACTTC. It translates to CASSPLAGGLYEQYF. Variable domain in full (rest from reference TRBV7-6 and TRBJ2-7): GAGVSQSPRYKVTKRGQDVALRCDPISGHVSLYWYRQALGQGPEFLTYFNYEAQQDKSGLPNDRFSAERPEGSISTLTIQRTEQRDSAMYRCASSPLAGGLYEQYFGPGTRLTVT.

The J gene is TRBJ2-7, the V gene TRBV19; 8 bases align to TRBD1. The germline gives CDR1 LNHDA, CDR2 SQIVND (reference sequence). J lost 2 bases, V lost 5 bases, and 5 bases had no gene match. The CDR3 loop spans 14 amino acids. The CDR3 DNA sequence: TGTGCCAGTAGTCCGAGGACAGGGACCTACGAGCAGTACTTC. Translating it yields CASSPRTGTYEQYF.

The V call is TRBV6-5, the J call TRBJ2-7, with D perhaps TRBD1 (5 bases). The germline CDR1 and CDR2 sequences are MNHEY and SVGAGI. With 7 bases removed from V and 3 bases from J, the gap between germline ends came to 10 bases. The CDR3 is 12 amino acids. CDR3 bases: TGTGCCAGCATGGCAGGGCTCTACGAGCAGTACTTC. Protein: CASMAGLYEQYF.

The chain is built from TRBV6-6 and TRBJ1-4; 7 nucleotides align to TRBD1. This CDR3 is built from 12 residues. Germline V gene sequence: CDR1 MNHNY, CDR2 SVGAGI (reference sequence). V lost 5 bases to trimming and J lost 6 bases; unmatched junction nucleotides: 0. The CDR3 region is CASSGTDEKLFF. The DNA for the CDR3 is TGTGCCAGCAGTGGGACAGATGAAAAACTGTTTTTT.